This TCR beta chain was captured in a study of CD8+ T cells in alopecia areata. The authors extracted RNA and reverse transcribed it into cDNA as the sequencing template. The protocol was immunoSEQ multiplex PCR, while the TCRdb copy is restricted to in-frame clones and leaves out a portion. The sample includes roughly 40,000 clones, around half seen only once; the top ten take about 1.8%. This clone was seen only a few times. The V gene's germline CDR1 is WSHSY and CDR2 SAAADI. The CDR3 covers 13 residues. V dropped 6 bases and J dropped 11 bases, with 18 bases sitting between them. For about 5 of the biomarker-study patients, the CD4+ cells were further sorted so as to obtain CD25+CD127- cells. Collected material from alopecia areata patients comprised lesional scalp punch biopsies and peripheral blood.

Sequenced input: CD4+ Tregs sorted from blood. The clonotype originates from a human donor with alopecia areata. The V gene is TRBV10-2, the J gene TRBJ2-3; D could derive from TRBD1 or TRBD2 (5 bases each). DNA of the CDR3: TGCGCCAGCAGCCCCGGACTTAGACAGATGCAGTATTTT. Translating gives CASSPGLRQMQYF.